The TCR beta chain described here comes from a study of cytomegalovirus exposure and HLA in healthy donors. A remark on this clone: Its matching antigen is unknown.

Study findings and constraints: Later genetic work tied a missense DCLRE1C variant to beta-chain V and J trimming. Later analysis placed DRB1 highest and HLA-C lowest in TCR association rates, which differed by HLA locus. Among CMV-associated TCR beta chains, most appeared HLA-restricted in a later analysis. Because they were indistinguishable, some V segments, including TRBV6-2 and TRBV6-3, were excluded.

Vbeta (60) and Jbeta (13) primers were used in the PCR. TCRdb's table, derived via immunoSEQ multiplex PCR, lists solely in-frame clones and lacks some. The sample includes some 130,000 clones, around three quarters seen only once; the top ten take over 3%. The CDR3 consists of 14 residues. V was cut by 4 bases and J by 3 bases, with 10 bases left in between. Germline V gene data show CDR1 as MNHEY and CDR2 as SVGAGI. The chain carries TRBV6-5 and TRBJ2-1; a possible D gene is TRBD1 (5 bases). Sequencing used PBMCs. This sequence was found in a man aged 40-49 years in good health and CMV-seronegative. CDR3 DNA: TGTGCCAGCAGTTTCAGGGCTGGCTACAATGAGCAGTTCTTC. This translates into CASSFRAGYNEQFF.